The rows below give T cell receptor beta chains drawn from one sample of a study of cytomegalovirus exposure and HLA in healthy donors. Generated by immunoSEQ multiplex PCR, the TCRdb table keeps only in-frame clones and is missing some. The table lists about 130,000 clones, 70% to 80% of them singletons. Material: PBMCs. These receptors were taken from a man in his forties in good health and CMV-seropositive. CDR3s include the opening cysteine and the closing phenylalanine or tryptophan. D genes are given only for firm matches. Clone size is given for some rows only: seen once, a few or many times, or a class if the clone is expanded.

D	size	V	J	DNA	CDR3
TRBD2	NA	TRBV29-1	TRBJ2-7	TGCAGCGTTGAAGTGGCGGGAGGTTCCTACGAGCAGTACTTC	CSVEVAGGSYEQYF
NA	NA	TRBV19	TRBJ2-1	TGTGCCAGTAGCCGCTCCAGGGGCAATGAGCAGTTCTTC	CASSRSRGNEQFF
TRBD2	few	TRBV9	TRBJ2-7	TGTGCCAGCAGCGTAGGACTAGCGGATTACGAGCAGTACTTC	CASSVGLADYEQYF
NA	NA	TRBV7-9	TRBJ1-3	TGTGCCAGCAGCTTAGTCGGGGGCACCATATATTTT	CASSLVGGTIYF
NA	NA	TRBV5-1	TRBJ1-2	TGCGCCAGCAGAGCCGACTCTAACTATGGCTACACCTTC	CASRADSNYGYTF
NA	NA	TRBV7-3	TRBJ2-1	TGTGCCAGCAGCTTAGTTGTAGCGGCTAATGAGCAGTTCTTC	CASSLVVAANEQFF
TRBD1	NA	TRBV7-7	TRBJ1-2	TGTGCCAGCAACCCACAGGGGGCGAGATATGGCTACACCTTC	CASNPQGARYGYTF
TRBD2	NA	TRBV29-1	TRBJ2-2	TGCAGCGTTGAAGATGTAGGACTAGCGGACACCGGGGAGCTGTTTTTT	CSVEDVGLADTGELFF
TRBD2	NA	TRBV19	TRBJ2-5	TGTGCCAGTAGTATAGACGGGAGGAGAGAGACCCAGTACTTC	CASSIDGRRETQYF
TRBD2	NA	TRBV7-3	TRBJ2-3	TGTGCCAGCAGCTCCGGACTAGCCGGCACAGATACGCAGTATTTT	CASSSGLAGTDTQYF
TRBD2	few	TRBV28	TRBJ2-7	TGTGCCAGCAGTTTGGGACTAGCGGTGAACTACGAGCAGTACTTC	CASSLGLAVNYEQYF
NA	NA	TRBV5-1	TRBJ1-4	TGCGCCAGCTCCGGTGGTATGGGAGCTCTTAATGAAAAACTGTTTTTT	CASSGGMGALNEKLFF